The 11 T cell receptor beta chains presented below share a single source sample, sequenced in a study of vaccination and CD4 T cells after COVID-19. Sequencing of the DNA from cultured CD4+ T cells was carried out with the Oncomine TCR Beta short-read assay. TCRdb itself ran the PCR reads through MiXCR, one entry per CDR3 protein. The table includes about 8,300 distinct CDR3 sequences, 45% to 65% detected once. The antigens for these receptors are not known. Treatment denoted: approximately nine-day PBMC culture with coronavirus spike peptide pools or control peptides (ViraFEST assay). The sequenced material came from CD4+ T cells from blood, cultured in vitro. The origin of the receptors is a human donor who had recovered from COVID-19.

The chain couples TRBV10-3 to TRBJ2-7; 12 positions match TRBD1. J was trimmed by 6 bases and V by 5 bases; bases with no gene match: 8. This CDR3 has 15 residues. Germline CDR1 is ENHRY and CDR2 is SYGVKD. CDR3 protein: CAISRRDRGRGEQYF. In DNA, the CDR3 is TGTGCCATCAGTCGACGGGACAGGGGGCGGGGCGAGCAGTACTTC.

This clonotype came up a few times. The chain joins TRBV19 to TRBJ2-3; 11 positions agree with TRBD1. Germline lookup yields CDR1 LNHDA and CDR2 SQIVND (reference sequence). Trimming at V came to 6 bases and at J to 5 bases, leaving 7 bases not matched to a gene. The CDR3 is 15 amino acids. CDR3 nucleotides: TGTGCCAGTAGCAGTTGGGGGACAGGGGGAGATACGCAGTATTTT. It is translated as CASSSWGTGGDTQYF.

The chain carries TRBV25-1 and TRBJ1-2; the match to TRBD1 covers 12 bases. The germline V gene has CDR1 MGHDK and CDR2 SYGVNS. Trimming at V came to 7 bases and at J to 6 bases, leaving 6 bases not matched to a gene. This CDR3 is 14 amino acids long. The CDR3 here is CASKLGQGADGYTF. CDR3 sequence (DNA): TGTGCCAGCAAATTGGGACAGGGGGCCGATGGCTACACCTTC.

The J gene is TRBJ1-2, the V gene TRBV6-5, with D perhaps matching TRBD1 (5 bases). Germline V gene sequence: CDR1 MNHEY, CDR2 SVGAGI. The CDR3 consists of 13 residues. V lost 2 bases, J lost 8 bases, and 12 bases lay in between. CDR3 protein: CASSYQGSGGYTF. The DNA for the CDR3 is TGTGCCAGCAGTTACCAGGGCTCGGGGGGCTACACCTTC.

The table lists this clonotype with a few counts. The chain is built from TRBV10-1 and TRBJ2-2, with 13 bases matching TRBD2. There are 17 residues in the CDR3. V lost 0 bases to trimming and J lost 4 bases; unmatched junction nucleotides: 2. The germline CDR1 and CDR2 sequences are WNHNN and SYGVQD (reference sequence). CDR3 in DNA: TGCGCCAGCAGTGAGTCGACTAGCGGGGGGCTCACCGGGGAGCTGTTTTTT. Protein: CASSESTSGGLTGELFF.

This CDR3 reads CASSTRGDNSPLHF. As DNA, the CDR3 is TGTGCCAGCTCCACCAGGGGAGATAATTCACCCCTCCACTTT. This chain uses TRBV18 with TRBJ1-6, with a weak D call TRBD1 (6 bases). The CDR3 is 14 residues long. The germline gives CDR1 KGHSH, CDR2 LQKENI. V lost 6 bases and J 5 bases, leaving 11 bases between the germline ends.

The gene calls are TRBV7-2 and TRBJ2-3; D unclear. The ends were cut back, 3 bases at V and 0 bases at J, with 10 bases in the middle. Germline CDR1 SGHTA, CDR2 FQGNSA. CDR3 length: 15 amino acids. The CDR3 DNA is TGTGCCAGCAGCTTGGACGGATCCAGCACAGATACGCAGTATTTT. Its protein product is CASSLDGSSTDTQYF.

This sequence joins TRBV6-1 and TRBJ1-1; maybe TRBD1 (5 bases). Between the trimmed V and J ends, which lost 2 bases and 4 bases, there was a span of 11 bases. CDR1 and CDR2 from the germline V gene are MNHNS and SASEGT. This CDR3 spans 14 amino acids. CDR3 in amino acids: CASSERGGGTEAFF. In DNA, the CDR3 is TGTGCCAGCAGTGAAAGGGGCGGGGGCACTGAAGCTTTCTTT.

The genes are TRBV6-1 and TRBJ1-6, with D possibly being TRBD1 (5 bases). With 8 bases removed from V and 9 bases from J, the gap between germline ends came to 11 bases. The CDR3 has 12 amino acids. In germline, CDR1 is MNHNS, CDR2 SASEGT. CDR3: CASGNRLSPLHF. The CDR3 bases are TGTGCCAGCGGAAACAGGCTTTCACCCCTCCACTTT.

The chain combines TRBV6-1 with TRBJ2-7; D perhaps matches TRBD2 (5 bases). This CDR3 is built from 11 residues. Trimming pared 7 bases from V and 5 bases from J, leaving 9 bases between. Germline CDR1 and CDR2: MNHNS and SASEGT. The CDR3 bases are TGTGCCAGCAAAAAGAGGGACGAGCAGTACTTC. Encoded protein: CASKKRDEQYF.

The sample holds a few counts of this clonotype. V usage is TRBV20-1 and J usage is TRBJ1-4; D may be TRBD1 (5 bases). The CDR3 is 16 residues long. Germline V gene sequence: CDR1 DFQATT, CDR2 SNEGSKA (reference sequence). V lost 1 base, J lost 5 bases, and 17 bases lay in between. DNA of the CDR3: TGCAGTGCTAGAGGTCCCGGGGCGGGCCGGAATGAAAAACTGTTTTTT. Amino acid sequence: CSARGPGAGRNEKLFF.